This T cell receptor (beta chain) derives from a study of T-cell memory formation after mild COVID-19. This CDR3 region has 15 residues. CDR1 and CDR2 from the germline V gene are KGHSH and LQKENI. V was clipped by 0 bases and J by 4 bases, with 12 bases between them. Each CDR3 protein is one row after TCRdb ran MiXCR on the 5' RACE reads. Here the sample spans fewer than 350,000 distinct CDR3 sequences, around 15% being singletons. The material sequenced was PBMCs or a T cell subset sorted from them (not recorded which). The TCR sequence derives from a man aged 18 to 30 who had mild COVID-19 (a few samples of this study predate the infection). Cell type and time point are not known. The chain recombines TRBV18 with TRBJ2-5, with D hard to call. The CDR3 bases are TGTGCCAGCTCACCACCGCGGCAACTCACAGAGACCCAGTACTTC. The encoded protein is CASSPPRQLTETQYF.